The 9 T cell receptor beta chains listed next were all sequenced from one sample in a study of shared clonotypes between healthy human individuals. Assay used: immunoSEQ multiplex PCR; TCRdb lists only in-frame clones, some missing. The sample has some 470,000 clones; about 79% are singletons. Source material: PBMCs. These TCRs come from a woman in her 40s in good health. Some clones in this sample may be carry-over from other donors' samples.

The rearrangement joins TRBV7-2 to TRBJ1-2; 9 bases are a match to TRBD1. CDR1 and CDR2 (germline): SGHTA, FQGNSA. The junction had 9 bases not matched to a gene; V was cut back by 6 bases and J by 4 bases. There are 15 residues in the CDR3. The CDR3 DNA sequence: TGTGCCAGCAGTCCCAGGGACAGGGTTAGCTATGGCTACACCTTC. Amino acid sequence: CASSPRDRVSYGYTF.

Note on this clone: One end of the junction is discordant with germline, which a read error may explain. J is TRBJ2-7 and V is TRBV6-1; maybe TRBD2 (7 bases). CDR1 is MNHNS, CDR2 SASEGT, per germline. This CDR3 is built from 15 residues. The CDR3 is CASGEEGGGPYEQYF. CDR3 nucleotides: TGTGCCAGCGGTGAAGAAGGGGGAGGGCCCTACGAGCAGTACTTC.

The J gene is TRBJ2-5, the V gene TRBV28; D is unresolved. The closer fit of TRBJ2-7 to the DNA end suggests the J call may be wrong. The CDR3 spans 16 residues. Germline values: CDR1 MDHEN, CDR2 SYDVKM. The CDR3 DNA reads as TGTGCCAGCAGCCCTCCGGGTCCAACGTCGGGTTACGAGCAGTACTTC. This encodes CASSPPGPTSGYEQYF.

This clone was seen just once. The CDR3 loop reads CASSPGTAVTDTQYF. DNA for the CDR3: TGTGCCAGCAGCCCCGGGACAGCAGTAACAGATACGCAGTATTTT. The chain recombines TRBV2 with TRBJ2-3; 7 bases are shared with TRBD1. Germline loops: CDR1 SNHLY, CDR2 FYNNEI. The junction had 9 bases not matched to a gene; V was cut back by 6 bases and J by 3 bases. CDR3 length: 15 residues. The complete variable domain, with remaining parts taken from reference TRBV2 and TRBJ2-3, reads EPEVTQTPSHQVTQMGQEVILRCVPISNHLYFYWYRQILGQKVEFLVSFYNNEISEKSEIFDDQFSVERPDGSNFTLKIRSTKLEDSAMYFCASSPGTAVTDTQYFGPGTRLTVL.

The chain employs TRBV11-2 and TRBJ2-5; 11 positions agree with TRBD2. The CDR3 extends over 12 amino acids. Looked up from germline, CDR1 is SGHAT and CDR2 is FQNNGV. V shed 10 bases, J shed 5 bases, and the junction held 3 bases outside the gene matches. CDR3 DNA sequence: TGTGCCACCCTAGCGGGAGGCGAGACCCAGTACTTC. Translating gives CATLAGGETQYF.

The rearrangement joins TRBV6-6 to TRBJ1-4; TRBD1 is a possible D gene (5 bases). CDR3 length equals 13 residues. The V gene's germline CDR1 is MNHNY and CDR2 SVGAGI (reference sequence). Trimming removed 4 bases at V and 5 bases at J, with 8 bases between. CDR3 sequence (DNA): TGTGCCAGCAGTTGGGGGGGGAATGAAAAACTGTTTTTT. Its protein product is CASSWGGNEKLFF.

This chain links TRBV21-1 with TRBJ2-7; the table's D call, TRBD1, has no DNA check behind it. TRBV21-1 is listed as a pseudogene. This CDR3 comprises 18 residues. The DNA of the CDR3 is TGTGCCAGCAGCAAACTTACGGATTTGACAGGGAACTCCTACGAGCAGTACTTC. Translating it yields CASSKLTDLTGNSYEQYF.

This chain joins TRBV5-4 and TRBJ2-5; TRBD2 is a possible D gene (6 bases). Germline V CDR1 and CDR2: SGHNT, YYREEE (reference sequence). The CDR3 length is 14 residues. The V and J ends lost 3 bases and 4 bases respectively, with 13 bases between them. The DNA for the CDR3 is TGTGCCAGCAGCTCCAGACTAGGTGGAGAGACCCAGTACTTC. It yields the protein CASSSRLGGETQYF.

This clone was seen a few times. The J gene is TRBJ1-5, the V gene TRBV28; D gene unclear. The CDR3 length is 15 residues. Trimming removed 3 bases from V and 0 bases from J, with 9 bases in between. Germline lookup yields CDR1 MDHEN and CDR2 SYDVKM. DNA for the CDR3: TGTGCCAGCAGTTTGTTGCAGAATAGCAATCAGCCCCAGCATTTT. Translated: CASSLLQNSNQPQHF.